The rows below give T cell receptor beta chains drawn from one sample of a study of cytomegalovirus exposure and HLA in healthy donors. This table comes from immunoSEQ multiplex PCR, and its TCRdb copy is limited to in-frame clones, with some not included. The sample lists under 200,000 clones; around 96% were seen once. The sequenced material came from PBMCs. These receptors all stem from a woman aged 18 to 35 in good health and CMV-seronegative. Each CDR3 is given with its conserved first and last residue. The order of the fields is J gene, V gene, D gene, clone size, CDR3 protein, CDR3 DNA. The D gene is left open where the match is weak. Size values are once, few and many counts, or a class for expanded clones, and some rows have none.

J gene: TRBJ2-2; V gene: TRBV27; D gene: NA; clone size: NA; CDR3 protein: CASSLSETGELFF; CDR3 DNA: TGTGCCAGCAGTTTATCGGAGACCGGGGAGCTGTTTTTT
J gene: TRBJ1-2; V gene: TRBV2; D gene: NA; clone size: NA; CDR3 protein: CASSGREDYGYTF; CDR3 DNA: TGTGCCAGCAGTGGGAGGGAAGACTATGGCTACACCTTC
J gene: TRBJ2-7; V gene: TRBV6-5; D gene: TRBD1; clone size: NA; CDR3 protein: CASRTGGYEQYF; CDR3 DNA: TGTGCCAGTAGGACAGGGGGCTACGAGCAGTACTTC
J gene: TRBJ2-5; V gene: TRBV5-1; D gene: NA; clone size: once; CDR3 protein: CASSYTGGETQYF; CDR3 DNA: TGCGCCAGCAGCTACACAGGCGGAGAGACCCAGTACTTC
J gene: TRBJ1-3; V gene: TRBV5-1; D gene: NA; clone size: NA; CDR3 protein: CASSPPEGSYGNTIYF; CDR3 DNA: TGCGCCAGCAGCCCGCCGGAGGGTAGTTACGGAAACACCATATATTTT
J gene: TRBJ2-1; V gene: TRBV7-2; D gene: NA; clone size: NA; CDR3 protein: CASSLMGPSSYNEQFF; CDR3 DNA: TGTGCCAGCAGCTTAATGGGCCCGAGCTCCTACAATGAGCAGTTCTTC
J gene: TRBJ2-5; V gene: TRBV6-6; D gene: TRBD2; clone size: NA; CDR3 protein: CASFLAGAYTQYF; CDR3 DNA: TGTGCCAGCTTCCTAGCGGGGGCATATACCCAGTACTTC
J gene: TRBJ1-2; V gene: TRBV28; D gene: TRBD1; clone size: NA; CDR3 protein: CASRRQGEDYGYTF; CDR3 DNA: TGTGCCAGCAGGCGACAGGGGGAGGACTATGGCTACACCTTC
J gene: TRBJ2-7; V gene: TRBV7-3; D gene: TRBD2; clone size: NA; CDR3 protein: CASSWVGGSEQYF; CDR3 DNA: TGTGCCAGCAGCTGGGTGGGGGGGAGCGAGCAGTACTTC
J gene: TRBJ2-7; V gene: TRBV5-1; D gene: TRBD2; clone size: NA; CDR3 protein: CASSLERTSYEQYF; CDR3 DNA: TGCGCCAGCAGCTTGGAGCGGACTAGTTACGAGCAGTACTTC
J gene: TRBJ2-1; V gene: TRBV5-1; D gene: NA; clone size: once; CDR3 protein: CASSLISGYNEQFF; CDR3 DNA: TGCGCCAGCAGCTTAATTAGCGGATACAATGAGCAGTTCTTC